Listed here are 9 T cell receptor beta chains from one sample, sequenced in a study of OX40 agonist ivuxolimab in advanced cancers. The protocol was immunoSEQ multiplex PCR, while the TCRdb copy is restricted to in-frame clones and leaves out a portion. The data contain tens of thousands of clones, more than 70% of them seen just once; the ten biggest clones take up roughly 25%. The input for sequencing was CD4+ or CD8+ T cells sorted from blood, taken in a trial of the OX40 agonist ivuxolimab. The receptors were sampled from an adult with an advanced solid tumor such as melanoma, head and neck, liver or kidney cancer.

This clone was recorded once. This chain uses TRBV10-1 with TRBJ2-1; D is ambiguous. CDR3 length: 15 amino acids. V lost 3 bases to trimming and J lost 0 bases, with 9 bases between them. Germline lookup yields CDR1 WNHNN and CDR2 SYGVQD (reference sequence). DNA of the CDR3: TGCGCCAGCAGTGAATTCTTGAGCTCCTACAATGAGCAGTTCTTC. This gives the protein CASSEFLSSYNEQFF.

The chain couples TRBV2 to TRBJ1-5; D gene uncertain. CDR3 length: 14 residues. Germline V gene lookup returns CDR1 SNHLY and CDR2 FYNNEI. V lost 4 bases to trimming and J lost 0 bases, with 7 bases between them. As DNA, the CDR3 is TGTGCCAGCAGTGCTGATTATAGCAATCAGCCCCAGCATTTT. Protein product: CASSADYSNQPQHF.

The chain links TRBV28 to TRBJ1-4; a weak D match, TRBD1 (5 bases). Germline V gene sequence: CDR1 MDHEN, CDR2 SYDVKM. The ends were cut back, 5 bases at V and 7 bases at J, with 20 bases in the middle. The CDR3 loop spans 16 amino acids. The CDR3 nucleotides read TGTGCCAGCAGTCCTCCCCCCGGGGTTGGGGGTGAAAAACTGTTTTTT. Its protein is CASSPPPGVGGEKLFF.

This chain links TRBV11-2 with TRBJ2-2; no clear D. The CDR3 loop spans 14 amino acids. The germline V gene encodes CDR1 SGHAT and CDR2 FQNNGV. Trimming pared 0 bases from V and 7 bases from J, leaving 9 bases between. The CDR3 DNA reads TGTGCCAGCAGCTTAGATGCTTGGAACGGGGAGCTGTTTTTT. Its translation is CASSLDAWNGELFF.

This clone was detected only once. V and J are TRBV6-1 and TRBJ1-5, with 9 bases fitting TRBD1. Germline assignment: CDR1 MNHNS and CDR2 SASEGT. Trimming took 3 bases from V and 5 from J; bases not matched to a gene: 8. The CDR3 runs to 16 residues. The CDR3 sequence is CASSEAPGQGDQPQHF. The CDR3 region has the DNA TGTGCCAGCAGTGAGGCTCCGGGACAGGGTGATCAGCCCCAGCATTTT.

The gene calls are TRBV2 and TRBJ1-4; the match to TRBD1 covers 7 bases. The V gene end was trimmed by 7 bases and the J gene end by 7 bases; junction bases not matched to a gene: 9. Per germline, CDR1 SNHLY and CDR2 FYNNEI. The CDR3 consists of 14 residues. In DNA, the CDR3 is TGTGCCAGCACCCTAAGTCGACAGGGTGAAAAACTGTTTTTT. Amino acids: CASTLSRQGEKLFF.

The chain couples TRBV19 to TRBJ2-5, with 13 bases that match TRBD2. CDR1 is LNHDA, CDR2 SQIVND, per germline (reference sequence). CDR3 length equals 18 residues. Trimming at V came to 5 bases and at J to 4 bases, leaving 13 bases not matched to a gene. The CDR3 loop is CASSSALRTSGSLETQYF. CDR3 nucleotide sequence: TGTGCCAGTAGTTCAGCCCTTCGGACTAGCGGGAGCCTAGAGACCCAGTACTTC.

Only a few counts were recorded for this clone. This sequence joins TRBV7-2 and TRBJ2-7; D remains unclear. V lost 4 bases to trimming and J lost 3 bases, with 10 bases between them. This CDR3 has 13 residues. CDR1 is SGHTA and CDR2 is FQGNSA in the germline V gene. The CDR3 sequence is CASSSAASYEQYF. CDR3 coding DNA: TGTGCCAGCAGCTCGGCGGCCAGCTACGAGCAGTACTTC.

The chain is built from TRBV6-5 and TRBJ1-2; 8 bases are a match to TRBD1. This CDR3 comprises 15 residues. The germline gives CDR1 MNHEY, CDR2 SVGAGI. J lost 3 bases, V lost 6 bases, and 9 bases had no gene match. DNA for the CDR3: TGTGCCAGCAGGGGGACAGGCGCCGGGGACTATGGCTACACCTTC. Its protein product is CASRGTGAGDYGYTF.